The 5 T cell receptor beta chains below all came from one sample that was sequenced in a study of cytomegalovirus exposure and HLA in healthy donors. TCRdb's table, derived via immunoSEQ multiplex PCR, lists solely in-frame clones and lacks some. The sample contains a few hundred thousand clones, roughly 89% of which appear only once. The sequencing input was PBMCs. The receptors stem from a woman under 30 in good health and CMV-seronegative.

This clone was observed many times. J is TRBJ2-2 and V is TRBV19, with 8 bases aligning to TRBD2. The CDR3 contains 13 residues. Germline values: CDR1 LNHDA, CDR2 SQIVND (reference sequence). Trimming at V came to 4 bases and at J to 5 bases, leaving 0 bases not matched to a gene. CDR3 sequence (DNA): TGTGCCAGTAGTAGCGGGAGGACCGGGGAGCTGTTTTTT. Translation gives CASSSGRTGELFF. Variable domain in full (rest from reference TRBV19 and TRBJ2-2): DGGITQSPKYLFRKEGQNVTLSCEQNLNHDAMYWYRQDPGQGLRLIYYSQIVNDFQKGDIAEGYSVSREKKESFPLTVTSAQKNPTAFYLCASSSGRTGELFFGEGSRLTVL.

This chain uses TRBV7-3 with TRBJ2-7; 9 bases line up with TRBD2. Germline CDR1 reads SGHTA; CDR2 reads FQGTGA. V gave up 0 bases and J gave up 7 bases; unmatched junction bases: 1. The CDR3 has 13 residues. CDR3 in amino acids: CASSLTLAGEQYF. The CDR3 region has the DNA TGTGCCAGCAGCTTAACTCTAGCGGGAGAGCAGTACTTC.

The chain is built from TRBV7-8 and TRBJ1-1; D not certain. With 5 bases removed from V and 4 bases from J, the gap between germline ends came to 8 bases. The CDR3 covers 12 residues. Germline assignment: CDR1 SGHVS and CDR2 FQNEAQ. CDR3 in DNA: TGTGCCAGCAGCCGAGAGGTCACTGAAGCTTTCTTT. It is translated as CASSREVTEAFF.

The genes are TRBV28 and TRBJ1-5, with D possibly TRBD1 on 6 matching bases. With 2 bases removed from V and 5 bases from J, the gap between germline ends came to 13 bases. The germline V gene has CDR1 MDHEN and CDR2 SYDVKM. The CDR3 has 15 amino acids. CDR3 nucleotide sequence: TGTGCCAGCAGTTTAGGGGACATAGACTATCAGCCCCAGCATTTT. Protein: CASSLGDIDYQPQHF.

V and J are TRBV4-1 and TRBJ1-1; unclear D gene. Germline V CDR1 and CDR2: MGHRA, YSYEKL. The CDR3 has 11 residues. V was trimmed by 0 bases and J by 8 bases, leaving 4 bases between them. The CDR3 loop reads CASSQEAEAFF. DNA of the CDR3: TGCGCCAGCAGCCAAGAAGCCGAAGCTTTCTTT.